Below are 3 T cell receptor beta chains sequenced from a single sample in a study of blood T cell repertoires in COVID-19. TCRdb's copy holds only in-frame clones and misses some; the assay was immunoSEQ multiplex PCR. The repertoire holds approximately 240,000 clones, roughly four fifths seen once, with about 2.3% in the top ten. Source material: peripheral blood. The receptors here all came from a woman aged 55-75 years with acute or convalescent COVID-19.

This rearrangement joins TRBV4-1 to TRBJ2-7, with a possible D match to TRBD2 (6 bases). Trimming left V 0 bases short and J 4 bases short, with 13 bases between. CDR1 is MGHRA and CDR2 is YSYEKL in the germline V gene. The CDR3 has 15 residues. CDR3 nucleotide sequence: TGCGCCAGCAGCCAAGAGTCTAGCGTAGGGTACGAGCAGTACTTC. This encodes CASSQESSVGYEQYF.

The chain employs TRBV2 and TRBJ1-2; D is possibly TRBD1 (6 bases). V was trimmed by 7 bases and J by 4 bases, leaving 13 bases between them. The CDR3 covers 13 residues. In germline, CDR1 is SNHLY, CDR2 FYNNEI. CDR3 residues: CASTDGTPYGYTF. The CDR3 coding sequence is TGTGCCAGCACTGATGGGACACCCTATGGCTACACCTTC.

The chain employs TRBV3-1 (or the pseudogene TRBV3-2) and TRBJ1-2; a possible D gene is TRBD1 (5 bases). The CDR3 loop spans 13 amino acids. The V end lost 6 bases, the J end lost 2 bases, and 10 bases lay between the germline ends. Per germline, CDR1 LGHDT and CDR2 YNNKEL (reference sequence). CDR3 protein: CASSLGQNYGYTF. DNA for the CDR3: TGTGCCAGCAGTCTGGGGCAGAACTATGGCTACACCTTC.